The 15 T cell receptor beta chains below all came from one sample that was sequenced in a study of OX40 agonist ivuxolimab in advanced cancers. Assay used: immunoSEQ multiplex PCR; TCRdb lists only in-frame clones, some missing. The sample has about 62,000 clones, roughly 87% seen once; the top ten hold approximately 4.8%. This material consisted of CD4+ or CD8+ T cells sorted from blood, taken in a trial of the OX40 agonist ivuxolimab. These receptor sequences come from an adult with an advanced solid tumor such as melanoma, head and neck, liver or kidney cancer.

This clone was found a few times. The J gene is TRBJ2-1, the V gene TRBV28; D is ambiguous. Looked up from germline, CDR1 is MDHEN and CDR2 is SYDVKM. V shed 6 bases and J shed 3 bases, with 9 bases lying between them. This CDR3 is built from 13 residues. The CDR3 reads CASSPPGYNEQFF. DNA of the CDR3: TGTGCCAGCAGCCCACCAGGCTACAATGAGCAGTTCTTC.

The J gene is TRBJ1-1, the V gene TRBV7-9, with 7 bases aligning to TRBD1. The CDR3 extends over 15 amino acids. Germline V gene lookup returns CDR1 SEHNR and CDR2 FQNEAQ (reference sequence). V lost 5 bases, J lost 1 base, and 7 bases stayed unmatched. In DNA, the CDR3 is TGTGCCAGCAGCCCAGGGGGGGGATGGAACACTGAAGCTTTCTTT. It codes for CASSPGGGWNTEAFF.

The gene calls are TRBV7-3 and TRBJ2-1, with TRBD1 identical over 10 bases. The ends lost 2 bases at V and 8 bases at J; junction bases unmatched: 9. In germline, CDR1 is SGHTA, CDR2 FQGTGA. The CDR3 covers 16 residues. CDR3 amino acids: CASSLLPKGTGDEQFF. The CDR3, as DNA: TGTGCCAGCAGCTTACTCCCGAAGGGGACAGGGGATGAGCAGTTCTTC.

This chain joins TRBV10-3 and TRBJ2-1; 11 bases agree with TRBD2. Germline values: CDR1 ENHRY, CDR2 SYGVKD. CDR3 size: 14 residues. V lost 10 bases to trimming and J lost 3 bases; unmatched junction nucleotides: 5. The CDR3 nucleotides are TGTGCCACCGCCGGGACTAGCGGCTACAATGAGCAGTTCTTC. It yields the protein CATAGTSGYNEQFF.

The chain combines TRBV30 with TRBJ1-2; D might be TRBD1 (6 bases). V lost 0 bases to trimming and J lost 4 bases, with 15 bases between them. CDR1 is GTSNPN, CDR2 SVGIG, per germline (reference sequence). The CDR3 contains 15 residues. CDR3 sequence reads: CAWSVWSGEAYGYTF. Here the CDR3 DNA reads TGTGCCTGGAGTGTGTGGTCAGGGGAAGCCTATGGCTACACCTTC.

The chain is built from TRBV11-2 and TRBJ2-7; TRBD1 matches 8 bases. This CDR3 is built from 15 residues. CDR1 is SGHAT and CDR2 is FQNNGV in the germline V gene. Trimming removed 5 bases from V and 3 bases from J; junction bases left unmatched: 9. CDR3 sequence reads: CASSRTGTGGYEQYF. DNA of the CDR3: TGTGCCAGCAGCCGGACCGGGACAGGTGGCTACGAGCAGTACTTC.

J is TRBJ1-5 and V is TRBV19; possible D gene TRBD1, 6 bases. In germline, CDR1 is LNHDA, CDR2 SQIVND (reference sequence). The CDR3 has 19 residues. V shed 6 bases and J shed 0 bases, with 24 bases lying between them. The CDR3 is CASRNSDKRGDYSNQPQHF. CDR3 DNA sequence: TGTGCCAGTAGGAACTCGGACAAGAGGGGGGATTATAGCAATCAGCCCCAGCATTTT.

V is TRBV5-1 and J is TRBJ1-5; 8 positions match TRBD1. V shed 4 bases, J shed 3 bases, and the junction held 3 bases outside the gene matches. Germline V CDR1 and CDR2: SGHRS, YFSETQ. The CDR3 covers 14 residues. DNA of the CDR3: TGCGCCAGCAGCCCGGGACAGGACAATCAGCCCCAGCATTTT. The encoded protein is CASSPGQDNQPQHF.

The V call is TRBV28, the J call TRBJ1-2; D is unclear. Germline V gene sequence: CDR1 MDHEN, CDR2 SYDVKM. V dropped 2 bases and J dropped 5 bases, with 12 bases sitting between them. This CDR3 is 14 amino acids long. The CDR3 DNA follows: TGTGCCAGCAGTTTAGACACAGAAGAGTATGGCTACACCTTC. This codes for CASSLDTEEYGYTF.

The V gene is TRBV9, the J gene TRBJ2-5; no clear D. Germline CDR1 is SGDLS and CDR2 is YYNGEE. The CDR3 is 14 amino acids. V was pared by 3 bases and J by 2 bases, with 11 bases between. CDR3 sequence reads: CASSASRWQETQYF. CDR3 DNA sequence: TGTGCCAGCAGCGCCAGTAGGTGGCAAGAGACCCAGTACTTC.

The chain recombines TRBV28 with TRBJ1-2; D remains unclear. V gave up 6 bases and J gave up 3 bases, with 14 bases separating them. Germline V gene lookup returns CDR1 MDHEN and CDR2 SYDVKM. The CDR3 extends over 14 amino acids. The CDR3 DNA follows: TGTGCCAGCAGAGGTAAATTGCTGGACTATGGCTACACCTTC. Translating it yields CASRGKLLDYGYTF.

The chain couples TRBV18 to TRBJ2-1, with 7 bases fitting TRBD2. CDR1 is KGHSH and CDR2 is LQKENI in the germline V gene. This CDR3 region has 14 residues. V shed 3 bases, J shed 5 bases, and the junction held 4 bases outside the gene matches. This CDR3 is CASSPASGDNEQFF. DNA of the CDR3: TGTGCCAGCTCACCGGCTAGCGGAGACAATGAGCAGTTCTTC.

The chain employs TRBV18 and TRBJ1-1; D might be TRBD1 (5 bases). Trimming left V 11 bases short and J 1 base short, with 14 bases between. CDR3 length equals 13 residues. Germline V lookup: CDR1 KGHSH, CDR2 LQKENI. CDR3 region: CAAMGGKNTEAFF. CDR3 DNA: TGTGCCGCCATGGGGGGGAAGAACACTGAAGCTTTCTTT.

The rearrangement links TRBV6-5 to TRBJ1-2, with D uncertain. The CDR3 loop spans 14 amino acids. Trimming stripped 4 bases from V and 0 bases from J, with 9 bases between. From germline, CDR1 is MNHEY and CDR2 SVGAGI. The CDR3 DNA sequence: TGTGCCAGCAGTTCCAGGACGCCTAACTATGGCTACACCTTC. Translation: CASSSRTPNYGYTF.

The gene calls are TRBV6-1 and TRBJ2-5, with 8 bases that match TRBD1. The germline CDR1 and CDR2 sequences are MNHNS and SASEGT. This CDR3 comprises 15 residues. Trimming took 5 bases from V and 9 from J; bases not matched to a gene: 14. The DNA of the CDR3 is TGTGCCAGCAGTCGGGGCTCAGGGGGCCTGGGGGCCCAGTACTTC. Translated: CASSRGSGGLGAQYF.